One and the same sample provided the 24 T cell receptor beta chains below, sequenced in a study of Graves' ophthalmopathy and Graves' hyperthyroidism. From RNA, the CDR3 regions of TCR beta chains were amplified and sequenced. An opening RT-PCR round employed HTBI primers and preceded a second-round multiplex PCR. A single record per CDR3 protein comes from TCRdb applying MiXCR to the multiplex PCR reads. The sample holds hundreds of thousands of distinct CDR3 sequences, roughly two fifths seen once. Sequenced sample: peripheral blood. These receptors originate from an adult man with Graves' ophthalmopathy.

Comment on this clonotype: A much larger clone differs by one base, so this may be a read error. The CDR3 DNA is TGTGCCAACATTCAGGTGGGAAACTATGGCTACACCTTC. This encodes CANIQVGNYGYTF. J is TRBJ1-2 and V is TRBV6-1; D unclear. The ends were cut back, 10 bases at V and 2 bases at J, with 14 bases in the middle. CDR3 size: 13 residues. Germline assignment: CDR1 MNHNS and CDR2 SASEGT.

This clonotype has ten or more counts. V gene TRBV10-3 combines with J gene TRBJ2-7; the match to TRBD2 covers 9 bases. Per the germline V gene, CDR1 is ENHRY and CDR2 is SYGVKD. Trimming at V came to 5 bases and at J to 7 bases, leaving 9 bases not matched to a gene. This CDR3 region has 14 residues. For the CDR3, the DNA is TGTGCCATCAGTCGGACTAGCGACCAGGGAGAGCAGTACTTC. Residues: CAISRTSDQGEQYF.

V usage is TRBV10-3 and J usage is TRBJ1-1; 11 bases line up with TRBD1. From germline, CDR1 is ENHRY and CDR2 SYGVKD. The junction had 2 bases not matched to a gene; V was cut back by 10 bases and J by 7 bases. The CDR3 is made up of 11 amino acids. CDR3 bases: TGTGCCACCGGGACAGGGGGTGAAGCTTTCTTT. It encodes CATGTGGEAFF.

The chain joins TRBV6-6 to TRBJ2-7; 10 bases align to TRBD1. The CDR3 is 15 amino acids. Germline CDR1 and CDR2: MNHNY and SVGAGI (reference sequence). V was clipped by 2 bases and J by 3 bases; unmatched bases: 4. As DNA, the CDR3 is TGTGCCAGCAGTTACCCGGGACAGGGGCGCTACGAGCAGTACTTC. This encodes CASSYPGQGRYEQYF.

As concerns this clonotype: As the CDR3 is not closed by the conserved phenylalanine or tryptophan, this likely results from a read error. The chain recombines TRBV10-3 with TRBJ1-5; possible D gene TRBD1, 5 bases. The CDR3 totals 15 residues. Trimming took off 5 bases at V and 0 bases at J, with 11 bases between the two ends. Germline loops: CDR1 ENHRY, CDR2 SYGVKD. This chain's CDR3 is CAISRTPYSNQPQHS. The CDR3 DNA is TGTGCCATCAGTCGGACACCCTATAGCAATCAGCCCCAGCATTCT.

In this sample, this clonotype turned up many times. This chain links TRBV7-2 with TRBJ2-7; 8 bases line up with TRBD1. The length of the CDR3 is 13 residues. The V segment lost 2 bases and the J segment 5 bases; nucleotides outside the gene matches: 2. Germline CDR1 SGHTA, CDR2 FQGNSA. Here the CDR3 DNA reads TGTGCCAGCAGCTTACCAGGGGGCCACGAGCAGTACTTC. It translates to CASSLPGGHEQYF.

This clonotype was found many times. The V gene is TRBV7-9, the J gene TRBJ2-5; D remains unclear. The germline CDR1 and CDR2 sequences are SEHNR and FQNEAQ (reference sequence). This CDR3 has 14 amino acids. Trimming took 3 bases from V and 5 from J, leaving 13 bases between them. As DNA, the CDR3 is TGTGCCAGCAGCTTTGGACCTCCCATCGAGACCCAGTACTTC. Its translation: CASSFGPPIETQYF.

V usage is TRBV25-1 and J usage is TRBJ1-1; 7 bases agree with TRBD1. The CDR3 covers 16 residues. Germline lookup yields CDR1 MGHDK and CDR2 SYGVNS. The V gene end was trimmed by 3 bases and the J gene end by 0 bases; junction bases not matched to a gene: 7. The CDR3 sequence is CASSDTTQGLNTEAFF. CDR3 nucleotides: TGTGCCAGCAGTGATACGACACAGGGGTTGAACACTGAAGCTTTCTTT.

The J gene is TRBJ2-7, the V gene TRBV6-5; D perhaps matches TRBD2 (5 bases). Germline V gene sequence: CDR1 MNHEY, CDR2 SVGAGI. There are 15 residues in the CDR3. Trimming cost V 6 bases and J 6 bases, with 21 bases left between them. The CDR3 nucleotides read TGTGCCAGCAGGGCAAGCGGCCCCCGCGCGTTCGAGCAGTACTTC. Its protein product is CASRASGPRAFEQYF.

This clonotype appeared once. Given a much more abundant clone one base away, this may be a read error. This chain links TRBV10-2 with TRBJ2-5; 13 bases line up with TRBD2. The J call is in doubt because the DNA end fits TRBJ2-1 better. Germline lookup yields CDR1 WSHSY and CDR2 SAAADI. The CDR3 totals 14 residues. In DNA, the CDR3 is TGCGCCACCCGGACTAGCGGGAGTGGGGAGACCCAGTTCTTC. This encodes CATRTSGSGETQFF.

The genes are TRBV12-3 or TRBV12-4 and TRBJ1-5; 10 bases are shared with TRBD1. This CDR3 region has 16 residues. V shed 6 bases, J shed 4 bases, and the junction held 9 bases outside the gene matches. In nucleotides, the CDR3 is TGTGCCAGCAGCCGCTCGGGACAGGGGATTAATCAGCCCCAGCATTTT. Translated: CASSRSGQGINQPQHF.

This clonotype appeared many times. This sequence joins TRBV7-8 and TRBJ2-5; D is undetermined. The CDR3 is 14 amino acids. The V gene lost 2 bases and the J gene lost 3 bases, with 10 bases spanning the gap. Germline-derived CDR1 and CDR2 are SGHVS and FQNEAQ. CDR3 loop: CASSLLGPKETQYF. Written as DNA, the CDR3 is TGTGCCAGCAGCTTATTAGGGCCAAAAGAGACCCAGTACTTC.

This clonotype showed up just a few times. CDR3 loop: CASSIDETGFGTGELFF. DNA of the CDR3: TGTGCCAGTAGTATAGACGAGACAGGTTTCGGCACCGGGGAGCTGTTTTTT. The J gene is TRBJ2-2, the V gene TRBV19; possible D gene TRBD1, 6 bases. CDR3 length: 17 amino acids. V shed 0 bases and J shed 4 bases, with 15 bases lying between them. Per the germline V gene, CDR1 is LNHDA and CDR2 is SQIVND (reference sequence).

This clonotype has just a few counts. At one of its ends the junction is not consistent with the germline gene, which may arise from a read error. V usage is TRBV10-3 and J usage is TRBJ2-7, with 8 bases lining up with TRBD1. Germline lookup yields CDR1 ENHRY and CDR2 SYGVKD. This CDR3 contains 14 residues. DNA for the CDR3: TGTGCCAGCAGTTTATCTCGGACAGGGTACGAGCAGTACTTC. Residues: CASSLSRTGYEQYF.

About this clonotype: At one end the junction does not follow the germline gene, possibly because of a read error. V gene TRBV20-1 combines with J gene TRBJ1-1; 9 bases are a match to TRBD1. The length of the CDR3 is 13 residues. The germline gives CDR1 DFQATT, CDR2 SNEGSKA (reference sequence). The CDR3 reads CSAREQGATEAFF. CDR3 nucleotides: TGCAGTGCTAGAGAACAGGGGGCGACTGAGGCTTTCTTT.

Details on this clonotype: A single base separates this from a much larger clone, so it may be a read error. The chain is built from TRBV7-3 and TRBJ1-1; 7 nucleotides align to TRBD1. This CDR3 is 17 amino acids long. The V gene's germline CDR1 is SGHTA and CDR2 FQGTGA. CDR3 loop: CAGSPGSSGGPNTEAFF. CDR3 coding DNA: TGTGCCGGCAGCCCCGGAAGTTCAGGGGGACCAAACACTGAAGCTTTCTTT.

This clonotype was seen a few times. The gene calls are TRBV19 and TRBJ2-5; 10 bases fit TRBD2. The ends lost 2 bases at V and 2 bases at J; junction bases unmatched: 5. CDR1 is LNHDA and CDR2 is SQIVND in the germline V gene (reference sequence). CDR3 length: 16 amino acids. CDR3 region: CASSILGLAEQETQYF. In DNA form, the CDR3 reads TGTGCCAGTAGTATACTCGGACTAGCGGAGCAAGAGACCCAGTACTTC.

This chain connects TRBV7-2 to TRBJ1-6, with TRBD1 identical over 10 bases. V lost 5 bases, J lost 9 bases, and 10 bases stayed unmatched. This CDR3 spans 16 amino acids. The germline V gene has CDR1 SGHTA and CDR2 FQGNSA. The CDR3 sequence is CASSQTGTGVFSPLHF. CDR3 sequence (DNA): TGTGCCAGCAGCCAAACCGGGACAGGGGTTTTTTCACCCCTCCACTTT.

The count of this clonotype is one. The V and J genes are TRBV30 and TRBJ2-7; no reliable D call. The length of the CDR3 is 16 residues. Germline V gene lookup returns CDR1 GTSNPN and CDR2 SVGIG (reference sequence). Trimming took off 1 base at V and 2 bases at J, with 18 bases between the two ends. The CDR3 DNA reads TGTGCCTGGAGTGGGATGGGATCGCGGTCTACCTACGAGCAGTACTTC. Translated, it gives CAWSGMGSRSTYEQYF.

This clonotype was recorded at least ten times. The rearrangement links TRBV2 to TRBJ1-6; 8 bases line up with TRBD1. Germline assignment: CDR1 SNHLY and CDR2 FYNNEI. Germline trimming cut 4 bases from V and 8 bases from J; bases unmatched to any gene: 4. This CDR3 contains 14 residues. The CDR3 DNA reads TGTGCCAGCAGTGGGGACAGGATCGATTCACCCCTCCACTTT. As protein: CASSGDRIDSPLHF.

The sample holds many counts of this clonotype. The CDR3 region is CASSQSSGANVLTF. DNA for the CDR3: TGTGCCAGCAGTCAGAGCTCTGGGGCCAACGTCCTGACTTTC. The V gene is TRBV25-1, the J gene TRBJ2-6; D remains unclear. Trimming removed 5 bases at V and 0 bases at J, with 5 bases between. The CDR3 sequence is 14 residues long. The germline CDR1 and CDR2 sequences are MGHDK and SYGVNS.

This rearrangement joins TRBV19 to TRBJ2-2, with 7 bases that match TRBD2. V was pared by 4 bases and J by 5 bases, with 4 bases of the junction left unmatched. Germline-derived CDR1 and CDR2 are LNHDA and SQIVND (reference sequence). The CDR3 covers 14 residues. The CDR3 loop reads CASSSGSSTGELFF. The CDR3, as DNA: TGTGCCAGTAGTAGCGGGAGTTCAACCGGGGAGCTGTTTTTT.

As for this clonotype: This may be a read error, as it is one base from a much larger clone. As the CDR3 is not closed by the conserved phenylalanine or tryptophan, this likely results from a read error. The chain has TRBV12-3 or TRBV12-4 and TRBJ2-7, with 11 bases identical to TRBD2. The CDR3 extends over 14 amino acids. V shed 5 bases and J 4 bases; nucleotides not matched to a gene: 4. The CDR3 DNA is TGTGCCAGCAGTCCGACTAGCGGGGTTTACGAGCAGTACCTC. Protein: CASSPTSGVYEQYL.

This clonotype has only one observation. This may stem from a read error, because a much larger clone lies one nucleotide away. The V and J genes are TRBV2 and TRBJ1-5; TRBD1 might be the D (5 bases). In germline, CDR1 is SNHLY, CDR2 FYNNEI. V was pared by 11 bases and J by 3 bases, with 14 bases between. This CDR3 comprises 13 residues. DNA of the CDR3: TGTGCCGGCAAAGGACAAGACAATCAGCCCCAGCATTTT. Translating gives CAGKGQDNQPQHF.